Listed below are T cell receptor beta chains from one sample, sequenced in a study of T cell responses to AZD1222 COVID-19 vaccine. Repertoires were generated with immunoSEQ multiplex PCR, while TCRdb's copy carries only in-frame clones and drops some. The data hold around 130,000 clones, with about nine tenths observed a single time. Sequences were derived from peripheral blood, sampled on day 0 of MenACWY control vaccination. These receptor sequences come from an adult in good health. Each CDR3 is given with its conserved first and last residue. The D gene is left open where the match is weak. The listing skips clone size in some rows; elsewhere it reads once, few, many or a size class.

NA | TRBJ1-5 | TRBV30 | 14 | TRBD1 | TGTGCCTGGAGTCAGAGGGGGCTCAATCAGCCCCAGCATTTT | CAWSQRGLNQPQHF
few | TRBJ1-2 | TRBV5-1 | 15 | NA | TGCGCCAGCAAGGAGGGCCTCGGTCAGCTCGGTGGCTACACCTTC | CASKEGLGQLGGYTF
NA | TRBJ2-7 | TRBV18 | 12 | NA | TGTGCCAGCTCACCCTCCCGAAACGAGCAGTACTTC | CASSPSRNEQYF
NA | TRBJ2-5 | TRBV5-1 | 15 | TRBD1 | TGCGCCAGCAGCGGGGACAGGGGGCCCCAAGAGACCCAGTACTTC | CASSGDRGPQETQYF
NA | TRBJ2-1 | TRBV20-1 | 15 | TRBD2 | TGCAGTGCTAGTGAGGTAGCGGGAGTACAAAATGAGCAGTTCTTC | CSASEVAGVQNEQFF
NA | TRBJ1-2 | TRBV9 | 14 | NA | TGTGCCAGCAGCCTAGAGGGGGTCGGTGGTGGCTACACCTTC | CASSLEGVGGGYTF
NA | TRBJ2-5 | TRBV20-1 | 10 | NA | TGCAGTGCTAGGGGTGAGACCCAGTACTTC | CSARGETQYF
NA | TRBJ1-3 | TRBV2 | 14 | NA | TGTGCCAGCAAAACAGGGCTCTCTGGAAACACCATATATTTT | CASKTGLSGNTIYF
once | TRBJ2-7 | TRBV15 | 15 | TRBD1 | TGTGCCACCAGCGTCTCCGGGACAGGGACCTACGAGCAGTACTTC | CATSVSGTGTYEQYF
NA | TRBJ2-7 | TRBV5-1 | 15 | TRBD2 | TGCGCCAGCAGTCGGGGGGGAGTCGAACCCTACGAGCAGTACTTC | CASSRGGVEPYEQYF
NA | TRBJ2-1 | TRBV15 | 16 | NA | TGTGCCACCAGCAGAGACAGGGACTCTACCTACAATGAGCAGTTCTTC | CATSRDRDSTYNEQFF
few | TRBJ2-1 | TRBV27 | 13 | NA | TGTGCCAGCAGTTGGACAATTGGGAATGAGCAGTTCTTC | CASSWTIGNEQFF
once | TRBJ2-5 | TRBV6-5 | 14 | NA | TGTGCCGCCACCTTGGGACCGAGGCGGGAGACCCAGTACTTC | CAATLGPRRETQYF
NA | TRBJ2-2 | TRBV6-5 | 15 | NA | TGTGCCAGCGTATTTACCACAGGGCGCACCGGGGAGCTGTTTTTT | CASVFTTGRTGELFF
NA | TRBJ2-3 | TRBV6-5 | 16 | TRBD2 | TGTGCCAGCAGTTACACAAGCGGGAGAGGGATAGATACGCAGTATTTT | CASSYTSGRGIDTQYF
NA | TRBJ2-2 | TRBV3-1/TRBV3-2 | 17 | TRBD2 | TGTGCCAGCAGCCAAGGACTAGCGGGAGGGCCTACCGGGGAGCTGTTTTTT | CASSQGLAGGPTGELFF
NA | TRBJ1-1 | TRBV14 | 15 | TRBD1 | TGTGCCAGCAGCCAAGGAGGGGGCGGGAACACTGAAGCTTTCTTT | CASSQGGGGNTEAFF
NA | TRBJ1-6 | TRBV6-5 | 15 | TRBD1 | TGTGCCAGCAGTCTGGGACAGGCCTTGAATTCACCCCTCCACTTT | CASSLGQALNSPLHF
NA | TRBJ2-6 | TRBV29-1 | 16 | NA | TGCAGCGTTGAAGGGGGGTTGACGGGAGGGGCCAACGTCCTGACTTTC | CSVEGGLTGGANVLTF
NA | TRBJ2-1 | TRBV9 | 16 | TRBD2 | TGTGCCAGCAGCTCCCGACTAGCGGGAGGTCGGAATGAGCAGTTCTTC | CASSSRLAGGRNEQFF
NA | TRBJ2-1 | TRBV24-1 | 14 | TRBD1 | TGTGCCACCAGTGACCTGGGACAGGGGGTGCCTCAGTTCTTC | CATSDLGQGVPQFF
NA | TRBJ1-6 | TRBV27 | 16 | NA | TGTGCCAGCAGTCACCAGCAGGGGCAGGGTGGCTCACCCCTCCACTTT | CASSHQQGQGGSPLHF
once | TRBJ1-3 | TRBV6-5 | 14 | TRBD1 | TGTGCCAGCAGGGGGACAGGGTCGAGAAACACCATATATTTT | CASRGTGSRNTIYF
once | TRBJ2-7 | TRBV10-1 | 13 | TRBD1 | TGCGCCAGCAGTGAGGGACAGGGGACCGAGCAGTACTTC | CASSEGQGTEQYF
NA | TRBJ2-1 | TRBV5-4 | 15 | NA | TGTGCCAGCAGCTTGAGGACTAACACGTACAATGAGCAGTTCTTC | CASSLRTNTYNEQFF
NA | TRBJ2-1 | TRBV10-3 | 14 | NA | TGTGCCATAAGCGGGTCTAGCTCCTACAATGAGCAGTTCTTC | CAISGSSSYNEQFF
NA | TRBJ2-2 | TRBV6-6 | 15 | NA | TGTGCCAGCAGCTCTGGAGGGCTGGTAGCCGGGGAGCTGTTTTTT | CASSSGGLVAGELFF
once | TRBJ1-2 | TRBV5-6 | 12 | NA | TGTGCCAGCAGCTTGGGTGTGCGGGGCTACACCTTC | CASSLGVRGYTF
NA | TRBJ1-4 | TRBV30 | 14 | TRBD1 | TGTGCCTGGAGTGATGGACAGGGGGGTGAAAAACTGTTTTTT | CAWSDGQGGEKLFF
NA | TRBJ2-3 | TRBV10-2 | 14 | NA | TGCGCCAGCAGAGCCCAACTCGCGGCAGATACGCAGTATTTT | CASRAQLAADTQYF
NA | TRBJ1-1 | TRBV28 | 16 | TRBD1 | TGTGCCAGCCGTCGGGACAGGGGAAATTTAAACACTGAAGCTTTCTTT | CASRRDRGNLNTEAFF
once | TRBJ2-7 | TRBV30 | 11 | NA | TGTGCCTGGGCCGGGTCCTACGAGCAGTACTTC | CAWAGSYEQYF
medium-sized | TRBJ1-1 | TRBV5-4 | 13 | NA | TGTGCCAGCAGCGACTTGGGGGGGGCTGAAGCTTTCTTT | CASSDLGGAEAFF
NA | TRBJ2-6 | TRBV2 | 15 | NA | TGTGCCAGCAGTGATCCCGTGGCTGGGGCCAACGTCCTGACTTTC | CASSDPVAGANVLTF
NA | TRBJ1-1 | TRBV5-1 | 14 | NA | TGCGCCAGCAGCCTCAGGCATGCGGACACTGAAGCTTTCTTT | CASSLRHADTEAFF
NA | TRBJ1-5 | TRBV7-2 | 12 | NA | TGTGCCAGCAGCCCCACTTCCCAGCCCCAGCATTTT | CASSPTSQPQHF
NA | TRBJ2-1 | TRBV5-1 | 14 | NA | TGCGCCAGCAGCCACGGAGAGGGGTACAATGAGCAGTTCTTC | CASSHGEGYNEQFF
NA | TRBJ1-1 | TRBV18 | 13 | TRBD1 | TGTGCCAGCTCAAGACAGGGCGACACTGAAGCTTTCTTT | CASSRQGDTEAFF
NA | TRBJ2-3 | TRBV21-1 | 17 | NA | TGTGCCAGCAGCAAAATTGGGACTAGCGGTAACGTCGATACGCAGTATTTT | CASSKIGTSGNVDTQYF
NA | TRBJ2-7 | TRBV5-4 | 12 | NA | TGTGCCAGCAGCCGCGGGGTTTACGAGCAGTACTTC | CASSRGVYEQYF
NA | TRBJ2-1 | TRBV11-2 | 16 | TRBD2 | TGTGCCAGCAGACCTAGCGGGTCCGCCTTATACAATGAGCAGTTCTTC | CASRPSGSALYNEQFF
NA | TRBJ2-5 | TRBV2 | 14 | TRBD2 | TGTGCCAGCAGTCTCGGGACGGGAGGAGAGACCCAGTACTTC | CASSLGTGGETQYF
few | TRBJ2-1 | TRBV12-2 | 16 | NA | TGTGCAAGGCGCGGGGGGGGACTAGCGGGAGTCCATGAGCAGTTCTTC | CARRGGGLAGVHEQFF
NA | TRBJ2-7 | TRBV9 | 14 | TRBD1 | TGTGCCAGCAGCGTGACAGGGGCATCCTACGAGCAGTACTTC | CASSVTGASYEQYF
NA | TRBJ2-7 | TRBV7-8 | 14 | NA | TGTGCCAGCAGCTTAGCGTGGCAGAACTACGAGCAGTACTTC | CASSLAWQNYEQYF
NA | TRBJ1-5 | TRBV6-5 | 14 | NA | TGTGCCAGCAGGGGGAGGGGATACAATCAGCCCCAGCATTTT | CASRGRGYNQPQHF
NA | TRBJ2-7 | TRBV5-4 | 16 | TRBD1 | TGTGCCAGCAGCTTTACACCGGACAGGCCAATTTACGAGCAGTACTTC | CASSFTPDRPIYEQYF
NA | TRBJ1-2 | TRBV2 | 13 | NA | TGTGCCAGCAGTGTTAGGGGTAACTATGGCTACACCTTC | CASSVRGNYGYTF
NA | TRBJ1-1 | TRBV27 | 14 | NA | TGTGCCAGCACCCCGAGGTTCATGAACACTGAAGCTTTCTTT | CASTPRFMNTEAFF
NA | TRBJ1-2 | TRBV19 | 12 | NA | TGTGCCAGTATGACGGCCCTTTATGGCTACACCTTC | CASMTALYGYTF
NA | TRBJ2-2 | TRBV6-5 | 15 | TRBD1 | TGTGCCAGCAGTTGGACAGGGAGAGGCACCGGGGAGCTGTTTTTT | CASSWTGRGTGELFF
once | TRBJ2-3 | TRBV5-4 | 16 | NA | TGTGCCAGCAGCGGGGGTGGCCCTTCGCCGACAGATACGCAGTATTTT | CASSGGGPSPTDTQYF
few | TRBJ1-1 | TRBV11-2 | 11 | NA | TGTGCCAGCAGCTCGACCCGGGAGGCTTTCTTT | CASSSTREAFF
NA | TRBJ2-7 | TRBV27 | 14 | TRBD2 | TGTGCCAGCAGTTCGGCTAGCGGACCCTACGAGCAGTACTTC | CASSSASGPYEQYF
NA | TRBJ1-2 | TRBV24-1 | 14 | TRBD1 | TGTGCCACCAGTGATTCAGGGGGCGACTATGGCTACACCTTC | CATSDSGGDYGYTF
NA | TRBJ2-5 | TRBV6-1 | 14 | TRBD1 | TGTGCCAGCAGTCCCGGGACAGGGGCCGAGACCCAGTACTTC | CASSPGTGAETQYF
NA | TRBJ2-3 | TRBV5-6 | 19 | NA | TGTGCCAGCAACCACGAGATAAGATGGGGAAGTCCTAGCACAGATACGCAGTATTTT | CASNHEIRWGSPSTDTQYF
NA | TRBJ2-5 | TRBV7-3 | 15 | NA | TGTGCCAGCAGCTCTGACACAGGGTTCCAAGAGACCCAGTACTTC | CASSSDTGFQETQYF
NA | TRBJ2-7 | TRBV29-1 | 15 | TRBD2 | TGCAGCGTTGGATCGAGCGGGAGAACCTCCTACGAGCAGTACTTC | CSVGSSGRTSYEQYF